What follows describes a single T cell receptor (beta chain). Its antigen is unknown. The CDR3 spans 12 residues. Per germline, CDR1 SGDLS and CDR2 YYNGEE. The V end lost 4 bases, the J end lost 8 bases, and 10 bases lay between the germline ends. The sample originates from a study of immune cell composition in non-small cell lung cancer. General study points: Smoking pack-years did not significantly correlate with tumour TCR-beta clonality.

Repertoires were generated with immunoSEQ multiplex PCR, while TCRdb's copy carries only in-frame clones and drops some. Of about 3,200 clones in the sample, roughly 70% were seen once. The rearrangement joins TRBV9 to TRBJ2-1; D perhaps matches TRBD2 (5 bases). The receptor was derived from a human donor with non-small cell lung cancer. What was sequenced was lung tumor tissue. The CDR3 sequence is CASSPAGDEQFF. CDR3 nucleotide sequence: TGTGCCAGCAGCCCCGCGGGCGATGAGCAGTTCTTC.